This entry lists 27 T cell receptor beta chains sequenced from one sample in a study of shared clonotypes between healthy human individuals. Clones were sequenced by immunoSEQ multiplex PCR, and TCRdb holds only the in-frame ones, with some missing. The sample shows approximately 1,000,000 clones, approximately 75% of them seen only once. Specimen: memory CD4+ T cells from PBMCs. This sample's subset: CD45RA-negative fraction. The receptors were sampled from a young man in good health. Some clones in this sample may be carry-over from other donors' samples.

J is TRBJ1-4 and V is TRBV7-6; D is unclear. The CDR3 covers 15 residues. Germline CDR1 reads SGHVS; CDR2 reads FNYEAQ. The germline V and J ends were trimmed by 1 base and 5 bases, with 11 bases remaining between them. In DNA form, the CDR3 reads TGTGCCAGCAGCTTAGTGTCGGGGTCGAATGAAAAACTGTTTTTT. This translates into CASSLVSGSNEKLFF.

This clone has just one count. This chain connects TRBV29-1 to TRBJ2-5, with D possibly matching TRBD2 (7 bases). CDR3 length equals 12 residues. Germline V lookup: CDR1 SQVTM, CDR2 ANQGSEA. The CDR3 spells CATQGGEETQYF. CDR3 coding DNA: TGCGCGACCCAAGGGGGGGAAGAGACCCAGTACTTC.

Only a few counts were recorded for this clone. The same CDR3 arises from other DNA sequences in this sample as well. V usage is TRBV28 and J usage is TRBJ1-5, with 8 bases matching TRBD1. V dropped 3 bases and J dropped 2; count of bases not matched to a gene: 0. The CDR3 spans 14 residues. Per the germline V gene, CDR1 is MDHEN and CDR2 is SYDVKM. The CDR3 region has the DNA TGTGCCAGCAGTTTGACAGGGGGCAATCAGCCCCAGCATTTT. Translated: CASSLTGGNQPQHF.

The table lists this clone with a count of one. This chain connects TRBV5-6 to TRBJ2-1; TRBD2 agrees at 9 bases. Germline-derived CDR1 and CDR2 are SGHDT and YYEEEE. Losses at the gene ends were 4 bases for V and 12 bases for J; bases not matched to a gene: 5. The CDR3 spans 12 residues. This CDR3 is CASSLGLAGQFF. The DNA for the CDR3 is TGTGCCAGCAGCCTGGGACTAGCTGGGCAGTTCTTC.

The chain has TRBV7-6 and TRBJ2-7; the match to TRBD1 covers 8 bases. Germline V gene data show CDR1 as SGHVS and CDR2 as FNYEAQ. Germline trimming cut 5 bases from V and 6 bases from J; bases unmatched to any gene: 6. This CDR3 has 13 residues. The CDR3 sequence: CASSNTGGFEQYF. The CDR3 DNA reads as TGTGCCAGCAGCAATACAGGGGGTTTCGAGCAGTACTTC.

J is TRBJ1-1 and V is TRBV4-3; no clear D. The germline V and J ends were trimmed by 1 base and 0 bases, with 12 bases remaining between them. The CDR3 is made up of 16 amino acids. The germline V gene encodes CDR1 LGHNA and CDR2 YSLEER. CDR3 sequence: CASSQGGRSMNTEAFF. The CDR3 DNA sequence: TGCGCCAGCAGCCAAGGAGGACGGAGCATGAACACTGAAGCTTTCTTT.

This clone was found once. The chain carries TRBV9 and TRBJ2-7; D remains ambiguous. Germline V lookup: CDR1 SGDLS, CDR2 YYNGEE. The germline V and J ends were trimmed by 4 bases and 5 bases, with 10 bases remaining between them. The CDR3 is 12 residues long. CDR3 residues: CASSPSMDEQYF. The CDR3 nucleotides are TGTGCCAGCAGCCCCAGCATGGACGAGCAGTACTTC.

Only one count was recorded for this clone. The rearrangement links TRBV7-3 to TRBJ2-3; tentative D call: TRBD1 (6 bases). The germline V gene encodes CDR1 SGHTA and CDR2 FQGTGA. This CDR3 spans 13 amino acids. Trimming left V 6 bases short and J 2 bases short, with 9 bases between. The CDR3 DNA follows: TGTGCCAGCAGTTCAGGGGCCACAGATACGCAGTATTTT. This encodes CASSSGATDTQYF.

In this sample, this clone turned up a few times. CDR3 sequence: CASSIVRTGNQPQHF. The CDR3 region has the DNA TGTGCCAGTAGTATAGTCAGGACGGGCAATCAGCCCCAGCATTTT. V usage is TRBV19 and J usage is TRBJ1-5; the D is unclear. Trimming removed 1 base from V and 2 bases from J, with 9 bases in between. Germline V CDR1 and CDR2: LNHDA, SQIVND (reference sequence). This CDR3 spans 15 amino acids.

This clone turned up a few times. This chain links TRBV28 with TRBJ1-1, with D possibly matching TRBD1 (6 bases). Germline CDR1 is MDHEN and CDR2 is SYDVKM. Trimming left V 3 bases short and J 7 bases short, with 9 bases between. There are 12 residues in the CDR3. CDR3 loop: CASSLRTVEAFF. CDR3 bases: TGTGCCAGCAGTTTGCGGACAGTTGAAGCTTTCTTT.

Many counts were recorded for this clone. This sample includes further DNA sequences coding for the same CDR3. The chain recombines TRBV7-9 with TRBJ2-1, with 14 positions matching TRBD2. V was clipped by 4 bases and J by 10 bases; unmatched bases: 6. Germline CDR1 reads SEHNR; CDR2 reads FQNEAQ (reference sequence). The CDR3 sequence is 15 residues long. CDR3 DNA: TGTGCCAGCAGCTCGAGACTAGCGGGAGGGGGGGAGCAGTTCTTC. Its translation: CASSSRLAGGGEQFF.

CDR3 sequence reads: CASAQRPRGNEQFF. In nucleotides, the CDR3 is TGTGCCAGCGCGCAGCGGCCAAGGGGCAATGAGCAGTTCTTC. The J gene is TRBJ2-1, the V gene TRBV11-1, with D tentatively TRBD1 or TRBD2 (5 bases each). This CDR3 is 14 amino acids long. Deletions cut 8 bases from V and 6 bases from J, with 17 bases between. Germline CDR1 SGHAT, CDR2 FQDESV (reference sequence).

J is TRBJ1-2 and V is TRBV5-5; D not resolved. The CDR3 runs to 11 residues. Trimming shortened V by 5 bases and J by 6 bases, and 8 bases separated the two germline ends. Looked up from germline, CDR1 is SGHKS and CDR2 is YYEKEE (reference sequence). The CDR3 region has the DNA TGTGCCAGCAGTTTGACTCATGGCTACACCTTC. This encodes CASSLTHGYTF.

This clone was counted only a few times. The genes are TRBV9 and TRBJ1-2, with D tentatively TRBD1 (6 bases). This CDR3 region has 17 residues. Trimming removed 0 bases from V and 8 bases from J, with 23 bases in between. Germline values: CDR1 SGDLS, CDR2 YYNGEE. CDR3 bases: TGTGCCAGCAGCGTAGATACGGGGGCAAGACAGGCACAGGGCTACACCTTC. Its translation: CASSVDTGARQAQGYTF. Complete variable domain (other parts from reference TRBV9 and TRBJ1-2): DSGVTQTPKHLITATGQRVTLRCSPRSGDLSVYWYQQSLDQGLQFLIQYYNGEERAKGNILERFSAQQFPDLHSELNLSSLELGDSALYFCASSVDTGARQAQGYTFGSGTRLTVV.

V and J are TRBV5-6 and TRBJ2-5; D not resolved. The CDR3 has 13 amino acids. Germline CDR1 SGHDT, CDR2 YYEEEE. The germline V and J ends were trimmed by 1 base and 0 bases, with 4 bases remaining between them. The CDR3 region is CASSLYNQETQYF. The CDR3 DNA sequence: TGTGCCAGCAGCTTGTACAACCAAGAGACCCAGTACTTC.

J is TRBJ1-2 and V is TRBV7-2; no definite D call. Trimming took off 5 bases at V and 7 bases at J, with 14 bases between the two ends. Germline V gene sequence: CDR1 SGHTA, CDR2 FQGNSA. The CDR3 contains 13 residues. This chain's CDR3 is CASSPDGAAGYTF. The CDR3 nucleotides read TGTGCCAGCAGCCCGGACGGCGCCGCTGGCTACACCTTC.

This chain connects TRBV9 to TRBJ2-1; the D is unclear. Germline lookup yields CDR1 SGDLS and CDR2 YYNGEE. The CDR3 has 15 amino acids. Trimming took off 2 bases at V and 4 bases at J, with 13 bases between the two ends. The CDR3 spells CASSVGAYLYNEQFF. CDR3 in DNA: TGTGCCAGCAGCGTCGGAGCGTATCTGTACAATGAGCAGTTCTTC. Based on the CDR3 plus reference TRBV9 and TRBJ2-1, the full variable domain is DSGVTQTPKHLITATGQRVTLRCSPRSGDLSVYWYQQSLDQGLQFLIQYYNGEERAKGNILERFSAQQFPDLHSELNLSSLELGDSALYFCASSVGAYLYNEQFFGPGTRLTVL.

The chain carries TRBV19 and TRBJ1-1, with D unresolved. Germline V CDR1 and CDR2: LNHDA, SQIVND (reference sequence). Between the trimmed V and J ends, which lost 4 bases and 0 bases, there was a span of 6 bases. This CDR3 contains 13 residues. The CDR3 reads CASSRAVNTEAFF. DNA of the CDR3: TGTGCCAGTAGTAGGGCTGTGAACACTGAAGCTTTCTTT.

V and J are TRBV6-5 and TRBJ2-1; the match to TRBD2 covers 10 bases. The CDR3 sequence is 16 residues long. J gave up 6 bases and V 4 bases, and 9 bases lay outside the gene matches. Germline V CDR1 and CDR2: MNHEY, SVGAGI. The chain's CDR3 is CASSSRRASGSNEQFF. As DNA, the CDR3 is TGTGCCAGCAGTTCCAGGCGGGCTAGCGGGAGCAATGAGCAGTTCTTC.

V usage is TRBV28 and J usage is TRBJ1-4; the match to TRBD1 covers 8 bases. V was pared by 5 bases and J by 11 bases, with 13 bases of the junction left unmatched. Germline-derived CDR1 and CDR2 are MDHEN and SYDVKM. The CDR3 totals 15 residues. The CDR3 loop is CASSPPGQVSGKLFF. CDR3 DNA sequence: TGTGCCAGCAGTCCCCCGGGACAGGTATCTGGGAAACTGTTTTTT.

This CDR3 reads CASSLRNPSVFAEAFF. CDR3 DNA sequence: TGTGCCAGCAGTCTACGGAACCCTTCAGTTTTCGCTGAAGCTTTCTTT. The V gene is TRBV27, the J gene TRBJ1-1; no definite D call. Trimming removed 5 bases from V and 6 bases from J, with 22 bases in between. Germline V gene sequence: CDR1 MNHEY, CDR2 SMNVEV (reference sequence). This CDR3 has 16 amino acids.

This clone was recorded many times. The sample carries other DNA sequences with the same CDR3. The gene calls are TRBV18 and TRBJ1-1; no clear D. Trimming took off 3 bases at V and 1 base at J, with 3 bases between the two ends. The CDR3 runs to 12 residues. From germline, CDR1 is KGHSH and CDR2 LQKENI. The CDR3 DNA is TGTGCCAGCTCACCCGAGAACACTGAAGCTTTCTTT. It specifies CASSPENTEAFF.

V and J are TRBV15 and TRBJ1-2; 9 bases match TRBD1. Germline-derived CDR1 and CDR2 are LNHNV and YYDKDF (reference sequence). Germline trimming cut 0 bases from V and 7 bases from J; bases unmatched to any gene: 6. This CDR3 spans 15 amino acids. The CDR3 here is CATSREGQGSLGYTF. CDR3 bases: TGTGCCACCAGCAGAGAAGGACAGGGGTCGCTTGGCTACACCTTC.

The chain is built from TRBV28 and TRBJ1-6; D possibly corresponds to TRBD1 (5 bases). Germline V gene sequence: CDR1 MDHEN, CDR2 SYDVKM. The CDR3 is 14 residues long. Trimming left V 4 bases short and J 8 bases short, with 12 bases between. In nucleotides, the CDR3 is TGTGCCAGCAGTTCACACCAGGGTTATTCACCCCTCCACTTT. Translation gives CASSSHQGYSPLHF.

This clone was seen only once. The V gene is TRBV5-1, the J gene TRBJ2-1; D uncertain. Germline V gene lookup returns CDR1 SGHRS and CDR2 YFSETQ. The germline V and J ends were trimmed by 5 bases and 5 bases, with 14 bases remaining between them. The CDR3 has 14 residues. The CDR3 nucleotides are TGCGCCAGCAGTGACCCACGATCCCACAATGAGCAGTTCTTC. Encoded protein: CASSDPRSHNEQFF.

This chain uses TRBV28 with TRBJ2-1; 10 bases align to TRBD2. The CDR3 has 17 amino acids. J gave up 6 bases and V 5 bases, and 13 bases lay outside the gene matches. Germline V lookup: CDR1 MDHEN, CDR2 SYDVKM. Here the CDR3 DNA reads TGTGCCAGCAGTACTCATGGACTAGCGGCAAGGCTCAATGAGCAGTTCTTC. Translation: CASSTHGLAARLNEQFF. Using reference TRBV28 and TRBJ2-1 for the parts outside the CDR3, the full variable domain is DVKVTQSSRYLVKRTGEKVFLECVQDMDHENMFWYRQDPGLGLRLIYFSYDVKMKEKGDIPEGYSVSREKKERFSLILESASTNQTSMYLCASSTHGLAARLNEQFFGPGTRLTVL.

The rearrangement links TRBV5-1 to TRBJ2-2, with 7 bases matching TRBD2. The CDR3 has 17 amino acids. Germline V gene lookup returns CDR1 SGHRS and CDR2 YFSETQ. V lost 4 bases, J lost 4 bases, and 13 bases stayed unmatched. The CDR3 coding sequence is TGCGCCAGCAGCATCTCTACGACTAGCTATTTCACCGGGGAGCTGTTTTTT. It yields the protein CASSISTTSYFTGELFF.